This T cell receptor beta chain was identified in a study of blood T cell repertoires in COVID-19. Study at large: The origin of the acute and convalescent COVID-19 samples was the United States, Italy and Spain.

The germline V gene encodes CDR1 MDHEN and CDR2 SYDVKM. Trimming took 5 bases from V and 0 from J, leaving 19 bases between them. The CDR3 is 18 residues long. Libraries were prepared by immunoSEQ multiplex PCR; TCRdb keeps only in-frame clonotypes and omits some of them. In the table there are about 72,000 clones, under 95% of which are singletons. The sample consisted of peripheral blood. This receptor was obtained from a human donor in a cohort sampled during active COVID-19. The chain combines TRBV28 with TRBJ1-4; D unclear. Here the CDR3 reads CASSPRGTRPATNEKLFF. The CDR3 coding sequence is TGTGCCAGCAGTCCCCGCGGCACTAGGCCGGCAACTAATGAAAAACTGTTTTTT.